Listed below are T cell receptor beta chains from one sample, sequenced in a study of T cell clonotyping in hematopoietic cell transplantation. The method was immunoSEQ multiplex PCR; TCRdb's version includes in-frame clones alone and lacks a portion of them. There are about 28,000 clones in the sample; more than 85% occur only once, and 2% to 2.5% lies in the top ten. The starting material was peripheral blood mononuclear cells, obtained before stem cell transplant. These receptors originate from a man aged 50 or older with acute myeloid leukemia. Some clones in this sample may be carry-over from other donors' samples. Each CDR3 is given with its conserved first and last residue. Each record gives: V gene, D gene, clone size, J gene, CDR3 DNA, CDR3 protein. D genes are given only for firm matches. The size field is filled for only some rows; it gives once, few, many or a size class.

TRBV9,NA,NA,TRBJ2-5,TGTGCCAGCAGCGTCGGACGCATGGGAGAGACCCAGTACTTC,CASSVGRMGETQYF
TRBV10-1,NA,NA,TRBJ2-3,TGCGCCAGCAGTCCCCGGTTGGGAACAGATACGCAGTATTTT,CASSPRLGTDTQYF
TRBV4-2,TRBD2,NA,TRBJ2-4,TGTGCCAGCAGCCAAGATCTCCTAGCGGGGGGTGAAATTCAGTACTTC,CASSQDLLAGGEIQYF
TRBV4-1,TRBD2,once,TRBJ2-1,TGCGCCAGCAGCCACTTAGGACTAGCGGGGGGCGTTAGCTCCTACAATGAGCAGTTCTTC,CASSHLGLAGGVSSYNEQFF
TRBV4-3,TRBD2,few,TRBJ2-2,TGCGCCAGCAGCCGAGGGACTAGCGGGGGGGCGAGCGGGGAGCTGTTTTTT,CASSRGTSGGASGELFF
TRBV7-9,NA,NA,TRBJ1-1,TGTGCCAGCAGCCACAGGGCTGAAGCTTTCTTT,CASSHRAEAFF
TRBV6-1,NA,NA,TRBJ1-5,TGTGCCAGCAGTGAAGAGAGGGGTCAGCCCCAGCATTTT,CASSEERGQPQHF
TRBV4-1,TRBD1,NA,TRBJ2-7,TGCGCCAGCAGCCCTTGGACAGGGGACGAGCAGTACTTC,CASSPWTGDEQYF
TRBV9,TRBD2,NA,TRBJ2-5,TGTGCCAGCAGCGTAGGAGCGGGGGGGCCTGGAGAGACCCAGTACTTC,CASSVGAGGPGETQYF
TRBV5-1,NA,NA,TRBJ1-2,TGCGCCAGCAGCTTGGACAGGGCCAACTATGGCTACACCTTC,CASSLDRANYGYTF
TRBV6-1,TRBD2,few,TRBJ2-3,TGTGCCAGCAGTGAAAATAGCTACGGGCTAGCGGGGACTAATACGCAGTATTTT,CASSENSYGLAGTNTQYF
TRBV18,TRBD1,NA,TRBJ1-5,TGTGCCAGCTCATATCAGGGGGAAGAGCCCCAGCATTTT,CASSYQGEEPQHF
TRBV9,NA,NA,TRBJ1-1,TGTGCCAGCAGCGGCGCCGGAAGTACTGAAGCTTTCTTT,CASSGAGSTEAFF
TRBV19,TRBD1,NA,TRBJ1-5,TGTGCCAGTAGGAGACAGGGGAGCAATCAGCCCCAGCATTTT,CASRRQGSNQPQHF
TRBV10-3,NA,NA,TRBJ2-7,TGTGCCATCAGTGAGAGTCTGACGATCTCCTACGAGCAGTACTTC,CAISESLTISYEQYF
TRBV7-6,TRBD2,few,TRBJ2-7,TGTGCCAGCAGCCCCAGGACTAGCTACGAGCAGTACTTC,CASSPRTSYEQYF
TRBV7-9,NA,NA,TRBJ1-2,TGTGCCAGCAGCTTACAGGGAGACTATGGCTACACCTTC,CASSLQGDYGYTF
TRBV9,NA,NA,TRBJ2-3,TGTGCCAGCAGCGTCGGGCCCACCACGGGCGCAGATACGCAGTATTTT,CASSVGPTTGADTQYF
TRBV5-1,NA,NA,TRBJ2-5,TGCGCCAGCAGCCCGACACCCGGAGCAGAGACCCAGTACTTC,CASSPTPGAETQYF
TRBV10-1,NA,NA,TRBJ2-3,TGCGCCAGTAGTGGGGCAGCAGATACGCAGTATTTT,CASSGAADTQYF
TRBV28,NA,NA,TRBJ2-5,TGTGCCAGCAGTTTGGTTCGGTGGACCCAGTACTTC,CASSLVRWTQYF
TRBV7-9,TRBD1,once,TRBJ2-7,TGTGCCAGCAGCCCCAGGACAGGCCGCTCCTACGAGCAGTACTTC,CASSPRTGRSYEQYF
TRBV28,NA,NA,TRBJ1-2,TGTGCCAGCACCGTTCCTCAGGGAGAGGGTAACTATGGCTACACCTTC,CASTVPQGEGNYGYTF
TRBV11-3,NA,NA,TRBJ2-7,TGTGCCAGCAGCTTTCTGGATGGGGACAAGCAGTACTTC,CASSFLDGDKQYF
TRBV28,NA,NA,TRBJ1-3,TGTGCCAGCAGTTCCGTCCTGACTGGAAACACCATATATTTT,CASSSVLTGNTIYF
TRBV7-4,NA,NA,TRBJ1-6,TGTGCCAGCAGCCTACAGGGTAGTAGCTCCTATAATTCACCCCTCCACTTT,CASSLQGSSSYNSPLHF
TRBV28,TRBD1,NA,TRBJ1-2,TGTGCCAGCAGCTTGCCTTGGGGACAGGTATATGGCTACACCTTC,CASSLPWGQVYGYTF
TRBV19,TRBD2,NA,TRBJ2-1,TGTGCCAGTAGTATACGGCGGGGGGTCCTCTACAATGAGCAGTTCTTC,CASSIRRGVLYNEQFF
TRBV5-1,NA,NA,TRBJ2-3,TGCGCCAGCAGCCCGGCCCGACGTGACACAGATACGCAGTATTTT,CASSPARRDTDTQYF
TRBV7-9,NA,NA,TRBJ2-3,TGTGCCAGCAGCCCAACCGAAGGCGCGCGAGATACGCAGTATTTT,CASSPTEGARDTQYF
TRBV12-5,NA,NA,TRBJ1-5,TGTGCTAGTGGTCCAGGGTTTAGCAATCAGCCCCAGCATTTT,CASGPGFSNQPQHF
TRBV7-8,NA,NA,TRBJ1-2,TGTGCCAGCAGCTTAGATGAGTTGAGCTATGGCTACACCTTC,CASSLDELSYGYTF